This T cell receptor beta chain was recorded in a study of blood T cell repertoires in COVID-19. For the study at large: Donors in the United States, Italy and Spain gave samples during acute or convalescent COVID-19. Sample material is recorded as cDNA or gDNA derived from T cells, B-cell-depleted T cells, or PBMCs.

V was clipped by 2 bases and J by 5 bases, with 20 bases between them. Germline loops: CDR1 SGHTS, CDR2 YDEGEE. CDR3 length: 17 residues. Methods used by the authors: Cell counts per sample came from amplifying reference gene primers. Data came from immunoSEQ multiplex PCR; TCRdb stores just in-frame clones and leaves some out. V and J calls and clone size are those listed in that table; D and trimming were worked out from the DNA. The table records about 480,000 clones, 85% to 90% of them present only once. The sample taken for sequencing was peripheral blood. The clonotype originates from a woman aged 30 to 39 with acute or convalescent COVID-19. The chain has TRBV5-8 and TRBJ2-4; TRBD1 might be the D (5 bases). The DNA of the CDR3 is TGTGCCAGCAGCTTCTTGGGGCTGCTTAACGAACAAAACATTCAGTACTTC. Amino acid sequence: CASSFLGLLNEQNIQYF.